The rows below give T cell receptor beta chains drawn from one sample of a study of blood T cell repertoires in COVID-19. The assay was immunoSEQ multiplex PCR, and TCRdb's table has in-frame clones only and misses some. The sample shows more than 200,000 clones, about 90% of them seen only once. Sample: PBMCs or T cells enriched from blood (not recorded which). Receptors originate from a woman aged 25 to 39 with acute COVID-19. Both conserved end residues are part of each CDR3. Each record gives: J gene, D gene, clone size, V gene, CDR3 length, CDR3 DNA, CDR3 protein. A D gene is named only where the DNA matches it firmly. Not every row has a clone size; where given, it reads once, few, many or a size class.

>TRBJ1-6|NA|NA|TRBV11-2|16
TGTGCCAGCAGCTTAGCCGGAGGGCAGTATAATTCACCCCTCCACTTT
CASSLAGGQYNSPLHF
>TRBJ2-3|NA|once|TRBV28|16
TGTGCCAGCAGTCTTGCGGGGCTCGTTAGCACAGATACGCAGTATTTT
CASSLAGLVSTDTQYF
>TRBJ1-1|NA|once|TRBV4-1|14
TGCGCCAGCAGCCAAGAAACAGAAACGACTGAAGCTTTCTTT
CASSQETETTEAFF
>TRBJ2-5|TRBD2|NA|TRBV2|12
TGTGCCAGCGGGACTACCCAAGAGACCCAGTACTTC
CASGTTQETQYF
>TRBJ2-5|NA|NA|TRBV5-1|12
TGCGCCAGCACACTAGAGCGGGAGACCCAGTACTTC
CASTLERETQYF
>TRBJ2-1|TRBD2|NA|TRBV29-1|13
TGCAGCGTTGATAGCGGGGGGGCCGGTGAGCAGTTCTTC
CSVDSGGAGEQFF
>TRBJ2-7|TRBD1|NA|TRBV6-1|17
TGTGCCAGCAGTGAGGAAATTGGACAGGGGAGAGGTAACGAGCAGTACTTC
CASSEEIGQGRGNEQYF
>TRBJ2-1|TRBD2|NA|TRBV6-1|16
TGTGCCAGCAGTGAACAGAGCGGGGGCGCTCACAATGAGCAGTTCTTC
CASSEQSGGAHNEQFF
>TRBJ1-6|NA|NA|TRBV3-1/TRBV3-2|16
TGTGCCAGCACCCTTATGGGGAGCTCCTATAATTCACCCCTCCACTTT
CASTLMGSSYNSPLHF
>TRBJ2-3|TRBD2|NA|TRBV7-3|15
TGTGCCAGCAGCTACTGGACTAGCGCCACAGATACGCAGTATTTT
CASSYWTSATDTQYF
>TRBJ2-7|NA|NA|TRBV3-1/TRBV3-2|12
TGTGCCAGCAGCCAAGCGCGGCGCGAGCAGTACTTC
CASSQARREQYF
>TRBJ2-1|NA|once|TRBV2|14
TGTGCCAGCAGAGGGACTCCTGTTGGGAGGGAGCAGTTCTTC
CASRGTPVGREQFF
>TRBJ2-3|NA|NA|TRBV5-4|18
TGTGCCAGCAGCTTGGGCCTTGGGGAGCTGATAAGCACAGATACGCAGTATTTT
CASSLGLGELISTDTQYF
>TRBJ1-1|TRBD1|NA|TRBV7-6|17
TGTGCCAGCAGCCTAGGGACAGGGAATAGTATGAACACTGAAGCTTTCTTT
CASSLGTGNSMNTEAFF
>TRBJ1-1|NA|NA|TRBV28|14
TGTGCCAGCAGTTTAGTGACTAGGGGTCCTGAAGCTTTCTTT
CASSLVTRGPEAFF
>TRBJ1-5|NA|NA|TRBV2|14
TGTGCCAGCAGTAAAGCCAGGGGTACTCAGCCCCAGCATTTT
CASSKARGTQPQHF
>TRBJ1-6|NA|NA|TRBV7-8|13
TGTGCCAGCAGCTTCAGGAATGATTCACCCCTCCACTTT
CASSFRNDSPLHF
>TRBJ2-2|NA|NA|TRBV27|17
TGTGCCAGCAGCCTTAGTGGGCGGGTTCGGGTTCCCGGGGAGCTGTTTTTT
CASSLSGRVRVPGELFF
>TRBJ1-6|NA|NA|TRBV9|14
TGTGCCAGCAGCGTTGGGGGGTTTGATTCACCCCTCCACTTT
CASSVGGFDSPLHF
>TRBJ1-2|TRBD1|NA|TRBV19|14
TGTGCCAGTAGCAACAGGGGCGCTAACTATGGCTACACCTTC
CASSNRGANYGYTF
>TRBJ2-1|TRBD2|NA|TRBV4-3|17
TGCGCCAGCAGCCAGGGGACTAGCGGGAGGGCCGGAGAGGAGCAGTTCTTC
CASSQGTSGRAGEEQFF
>TRBJ2-7|TRBD1|NA|TRBV28|15
TGTGCCAGCAGCCAAACCGGGACAGTTGACTACGAGCAGTACTTC
CASSQTGTVDYEQYF
>TRBJ2-7|TRBD2|NA|TRBV11-2|15
TGTGCCAGCAGCTTATTCCAGGGACTAGCCTACGAGCAGTACTTC
CASSLFQGLAYEQYF
>TRBJ1-2|TRBD1|NA|TRBV5-1|18
TGCGCCAGCAGCTTGGCCCCTCACCAGACAGGGGGCTACTATGGCTACACCTTC
CASSLAPHQTGGYYGYTF
>TRBJ1-4|TRBD1|NA|TRBV6-5|13
TGTGCCAGCAGTTACTCGACAGGGGGCAAACTGTTTTTT
CASSYSTGGKLFF
>TRBJ2-2|NA|NA|TRBV10-3|14
TGTGCCATCAGTGAAGGCAGAGGCACCGGGGAGCTGTTTTTT
CAISEGRGTGELFF
>TRBJ2-5|TRBD1|NA|TRBV7-2|15
TGTGCCAGCAGCTCCGGGACAGGGCTGGGGGAGACCCAGTACTTC
CASSSGTGLGETQYF
>TRBJ1-4|NA|NA|TRBV7-2|15
TGTGCCAGCAGCCCCAGGACAGTAACTAATGAAAAACTGTTTTTT
CASSPRTVTNEKLFF
>TRBJ1-2|NA|NA|TRBV12-5|13
TGTGCTAGTGGTTACGACAGAGACTATGGCTACACCTTC
CASGYDRDYGYTF
>TRBJ2-1|NA|NA|TRBV19|12
TGTGCCAGTAGTGGCGGAGACAATGAGCAGTTCTTC
CASSGGDNEQFF
>TRBJ2-7|NA|NA|TRBV28|16
TGTGCCAGCAGCTACCATACCGGGTCGGAAGAGTACGAGCAGTACTTC
CASSYHTGSEEYEQYF
>TRBJ2-3|NA|NA|TRBV5-4|17
TGTGCCAGCAGCTTGGGTCTCGACAGTCCTCCCACAGATACGCAGTATTTT
CASSLGLDSPPTDTQYF
>TRBJ1-2|NA|few|TRBV3-1/TRBV3-2|13
TGTGCCAGCAGCGTGAACAGGAACTATGGCTACACCTTC
CASSVNRNYGYTF
>TRBJ2-3|NA|many|TRBV7-9|16
TGTGCCAGCAGCTTAGAATGGCAGGGCTCGACAGATACGCAGTATTTT
CASSLEWQGSTDTQYF
>TRBJ1-2|TRBD1|NA|TRBV11-2|16
TGTGCCAGCAGCTCCGGACTCGGACAGGGAGCCTATGGCTACACCTTC
CASSSGLGQGAYGYTF
>TRBJ2-5|TRBD1|NA|TRBV19|15
TGTGCCAGTAGCAGGTACAGGGGTTCCCAAGAGACCCAGTACTTC
CASSRYRGSQETQYF
>TRBJ1-2|NA|NA|TRBV28|10
TGTGCCAGTCACAGGGAGGGCTACACCTTC
CASHREGYTF
>TRBJ2-7|NA|NA|TRBV4-2|17
TGTGCCAGCAGCCGGGGGGCTGGGACTACACCTTCCTACGAGCAGTACTTC
CASSRGAGTTPSYEQYF
>TRBJ1-2|TRBD1|NA|TRBV19|16
TGTGCCAGTACCCCTTGGGGACAGGGGGCGGACTATGGCTACACCTTC
CASTPWGQGADYGYTF
>TRBJ1-5|TRBD1|NA|TRBV11-2|16
TGTGCCAGCAGCTCCGGGACAGGGCCGAGCAATCAGCCCCAGCATTTT
CASSSGTGPSNQPQHF
>TRBJ2-7|NA|NA|TRBV19|12
TGTGCCAGTAGTATGGGCACCTACGAGCAGTACTTC
CASSMGTYEQYF
>TRBJ2-4|TRBD1|NA|TRBV28|16
TGTGCCAGCAGTTCCCGGGACAGAGAAGCCAAAAACATTCAGTACTTC
CASSSRDREAKNIQYF
>TRBJ2-1|TRBD2|once|TRBV7-6|16
TGTGCCAGCAGCTTACTAGCGGGAGTACGCCCCAATGAGCAGTTCTTC
CASSLLAGVRPNEQFF